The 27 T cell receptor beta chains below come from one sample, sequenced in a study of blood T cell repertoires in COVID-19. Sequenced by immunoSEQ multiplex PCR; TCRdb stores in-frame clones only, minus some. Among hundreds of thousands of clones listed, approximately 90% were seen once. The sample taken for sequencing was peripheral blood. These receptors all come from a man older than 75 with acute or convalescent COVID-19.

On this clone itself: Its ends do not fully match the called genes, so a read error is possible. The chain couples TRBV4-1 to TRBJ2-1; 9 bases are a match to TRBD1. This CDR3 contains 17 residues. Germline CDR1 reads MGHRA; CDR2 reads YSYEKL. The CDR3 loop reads CASNQGPTGGSYNEQFF. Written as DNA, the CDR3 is TGCGCCAGCAACCAAGGCCCGACAGGGGGCTCCTACAATGAGCAGTTCTTC.

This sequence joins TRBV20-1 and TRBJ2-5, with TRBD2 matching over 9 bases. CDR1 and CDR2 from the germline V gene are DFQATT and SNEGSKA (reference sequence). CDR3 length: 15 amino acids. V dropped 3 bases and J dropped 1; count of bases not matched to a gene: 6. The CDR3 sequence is CSASSLAGAQETQYF. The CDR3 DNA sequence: TGCAGTGCTAGTTCTTTAGCGGGAGCCCAAGAGACCCAGTACTTC.

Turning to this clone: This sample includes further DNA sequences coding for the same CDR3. DNA for the CDR3: TGTGCCAGCAGTCCCCTCCCCCCGGAAGCTTTCTTT. Encoded protein: CASSPLPPEAFF. The J gene is TRBJ1-1, the V gene TRBV12-3 or TRBV12-4; D gene uncertain. V lost 5 bases and J lost 8, with 12 bases in between. The CDR3 is 12 amino acids.

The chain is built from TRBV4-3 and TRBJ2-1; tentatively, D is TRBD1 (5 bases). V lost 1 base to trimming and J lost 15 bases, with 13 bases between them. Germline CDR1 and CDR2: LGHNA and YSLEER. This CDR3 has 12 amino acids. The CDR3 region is CASSQVSGARFF. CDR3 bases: TGCGCCAGCAGCCAAGTCAGTGGGGCTCGGTTCTTC.

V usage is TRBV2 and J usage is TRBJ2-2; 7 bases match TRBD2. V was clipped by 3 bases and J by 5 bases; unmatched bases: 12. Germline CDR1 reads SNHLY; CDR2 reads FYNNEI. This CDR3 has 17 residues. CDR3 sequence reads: CASSEIGRERKTGELFF. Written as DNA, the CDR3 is TGTGCCAGCAGTGAGATCGGGCGGGAGCGGAAGACCGGGGAGCTGTTTTTT.

The CDR3, as DNA: TGTGCCAGCAGCTCAGAGGGGGGGGGAAGTGAAAAACTGTTTTTT. As protein: CASSSEGGGSEKLFF. The gene calls are TRBV4-2 and TRBJ1-4; TRBD1 might be the D (6 bases). This CDR3 has 15 amino acids. V dropped 5 bases and J dropped 7 bases, with 17 bases sitting between them. The germline gives CDR1 LGHNA, CDR2 YNFKEQ.

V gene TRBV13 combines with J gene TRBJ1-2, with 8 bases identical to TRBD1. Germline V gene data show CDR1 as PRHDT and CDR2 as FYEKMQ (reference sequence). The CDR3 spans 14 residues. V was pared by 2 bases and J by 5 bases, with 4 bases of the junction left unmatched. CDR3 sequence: CASSLNRGRYGYTF. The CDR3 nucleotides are TGTGCCAGCAGCTTAAACAGGGGGAGATATGGCTACACCTTC.

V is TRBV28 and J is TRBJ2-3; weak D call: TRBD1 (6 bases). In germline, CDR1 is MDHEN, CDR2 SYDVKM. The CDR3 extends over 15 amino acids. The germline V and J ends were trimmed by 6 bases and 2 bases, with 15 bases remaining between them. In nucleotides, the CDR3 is TGTGCCAGCAGCCCCCGGGACACATTCACAGATACGCAGTATTTT. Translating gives CASSPRDTFTDTQYF.

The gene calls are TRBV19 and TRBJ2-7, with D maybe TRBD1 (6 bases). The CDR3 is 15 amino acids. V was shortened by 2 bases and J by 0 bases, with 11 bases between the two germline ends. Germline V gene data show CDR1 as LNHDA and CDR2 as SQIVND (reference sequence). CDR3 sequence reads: CASSIHRAGSYEQYF. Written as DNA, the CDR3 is TGTGCCAGTAGTATACACAGGGCCGGCTCCTACGAGCAGTACTTC. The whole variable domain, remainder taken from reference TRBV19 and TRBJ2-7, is DGGITQSPKYLFRKEGQNVTLSCEQNLNHDAMYWYRQDPGQGLRLIYYSQIVNDFQKGDIAEGYSVSREKKESFPLTVTSAQKNPTAFYLCASSIHRAGSYEQYFGPGTRLTVT.

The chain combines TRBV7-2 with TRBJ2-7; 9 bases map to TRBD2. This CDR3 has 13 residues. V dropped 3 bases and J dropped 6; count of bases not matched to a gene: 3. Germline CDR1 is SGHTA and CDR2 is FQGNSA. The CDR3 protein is CASSFGGRGEQYV. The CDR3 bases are TGTGCCAGCAGCTTTGGCGGGAGGGGCGAGCAGTACGTC.

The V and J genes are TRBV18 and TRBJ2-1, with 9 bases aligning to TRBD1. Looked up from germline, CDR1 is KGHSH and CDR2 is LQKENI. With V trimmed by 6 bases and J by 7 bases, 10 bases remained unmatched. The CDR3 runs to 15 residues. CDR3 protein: CASSLLVTGGNEQFF. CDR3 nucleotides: TGTGCCAGCTCGCTTCTTGTGACAGGGGGGAATGAGCAGTTCTTC.

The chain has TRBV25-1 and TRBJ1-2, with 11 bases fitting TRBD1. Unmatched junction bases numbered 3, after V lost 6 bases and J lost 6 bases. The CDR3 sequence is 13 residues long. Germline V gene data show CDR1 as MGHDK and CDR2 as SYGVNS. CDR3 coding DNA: TGTGCCAGCAGAGGACAGGGGGCGGATGGCTACACCTTC. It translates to CASRGQGADGYTF.

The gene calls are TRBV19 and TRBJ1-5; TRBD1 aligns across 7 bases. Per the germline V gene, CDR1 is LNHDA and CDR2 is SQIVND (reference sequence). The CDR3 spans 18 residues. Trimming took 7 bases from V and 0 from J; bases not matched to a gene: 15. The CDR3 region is CASIPFPDRDYSNQPQHF. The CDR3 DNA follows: TGTGCCAGTATCCCCTTTCCCGACAGGGATTATAGCAATCAGCCCCAGCATTTT.

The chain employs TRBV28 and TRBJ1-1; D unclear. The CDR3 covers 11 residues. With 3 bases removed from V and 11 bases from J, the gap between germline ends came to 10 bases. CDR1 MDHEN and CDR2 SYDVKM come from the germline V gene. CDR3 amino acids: CASSFLGAAFF. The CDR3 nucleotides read TGTGCCAGCAGTTTTCTGGGCGCCGCTTTCTTT.

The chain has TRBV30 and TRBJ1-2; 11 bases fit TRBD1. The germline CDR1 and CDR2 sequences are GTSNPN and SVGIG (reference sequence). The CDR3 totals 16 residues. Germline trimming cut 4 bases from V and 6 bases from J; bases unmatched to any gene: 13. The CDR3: CAWKALPGQGVNGYTF. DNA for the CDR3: TGTGCCTGGAAAGCGCTACCGGGACAGGGGGTGAATGGCTACACCTTC.

The CDR3 protein is CASSNGRGANTEAFF. CDR3 bases: TGTGCCAGCAGTAATGGGCGCGGGGCGAACACTGAAGCTTTCTTT. The chain joins TRBV27 to TRBJ1-1; the D gene is possibly TRBD1 (5 bases). The CDR3 consists of 15 residues. V lost 5 bases and J 1 base, leaving 14 bases between the germline ends. CDR1 and CDR2 from the germline V gene are MNHEY and SMNVEV (reference sequence).

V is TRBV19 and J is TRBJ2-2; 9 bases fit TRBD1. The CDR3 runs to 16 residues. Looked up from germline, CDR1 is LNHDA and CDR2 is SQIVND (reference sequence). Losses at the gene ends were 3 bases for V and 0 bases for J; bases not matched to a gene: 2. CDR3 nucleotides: TGTGCCAGTAGTATTACAGGGGGCGCGAACACCGGGGAGCTGTTTTTT. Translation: CASSITGGANTGELFF.

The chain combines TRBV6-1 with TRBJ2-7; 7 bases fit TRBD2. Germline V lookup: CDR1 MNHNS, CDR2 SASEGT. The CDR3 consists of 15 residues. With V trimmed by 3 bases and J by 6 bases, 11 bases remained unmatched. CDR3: CASSDGGKGASEQYF. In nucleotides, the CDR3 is TGTGCCAGCAGTGACGGGGGGAAAGGGGCATCCGAGCAGTACTTC.

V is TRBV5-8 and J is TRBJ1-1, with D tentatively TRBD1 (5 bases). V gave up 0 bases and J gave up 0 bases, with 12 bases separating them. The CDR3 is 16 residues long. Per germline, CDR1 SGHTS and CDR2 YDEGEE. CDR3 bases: TGTGCCAGCAGCTTGGTCGCAGGGAGGTTGAACACTGAAGCTTTCTTT. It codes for CASSLVAGRLNTEAFF.

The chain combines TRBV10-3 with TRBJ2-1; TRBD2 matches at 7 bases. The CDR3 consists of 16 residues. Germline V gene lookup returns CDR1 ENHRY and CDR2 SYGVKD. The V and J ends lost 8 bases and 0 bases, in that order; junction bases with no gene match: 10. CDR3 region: CAIRGSGDSSYNEQFF. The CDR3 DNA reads TGTGCCATCCGGGGAAGCGGGGATAGCTCCTACAATGAGCAGTTCTTC.

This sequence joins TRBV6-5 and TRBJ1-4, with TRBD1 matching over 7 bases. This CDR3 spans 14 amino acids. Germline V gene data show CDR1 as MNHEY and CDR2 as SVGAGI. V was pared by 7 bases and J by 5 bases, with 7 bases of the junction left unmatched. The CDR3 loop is CASNVAGGNEKLFF. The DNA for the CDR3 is TGTGCCAGCAATGTGGCAGGGGGGAATGAAAAACTGTTTTTT.

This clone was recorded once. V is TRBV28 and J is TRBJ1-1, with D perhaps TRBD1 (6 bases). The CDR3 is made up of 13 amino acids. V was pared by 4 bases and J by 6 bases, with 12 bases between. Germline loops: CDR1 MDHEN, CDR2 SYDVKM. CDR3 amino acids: CASSSRQASEAFF. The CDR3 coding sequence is TGTGCCAGCAGTTCCCGACAGGCCTCTGAAGCTTTCTTT.

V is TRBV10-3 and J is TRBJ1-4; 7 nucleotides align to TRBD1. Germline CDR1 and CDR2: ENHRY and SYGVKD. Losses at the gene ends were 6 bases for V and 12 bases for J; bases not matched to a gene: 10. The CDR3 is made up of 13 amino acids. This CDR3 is CAISPGQMFELFF. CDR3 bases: TGTGCCATCAGCCCGGGACAGATGTTTGAACTGTTTTTT.

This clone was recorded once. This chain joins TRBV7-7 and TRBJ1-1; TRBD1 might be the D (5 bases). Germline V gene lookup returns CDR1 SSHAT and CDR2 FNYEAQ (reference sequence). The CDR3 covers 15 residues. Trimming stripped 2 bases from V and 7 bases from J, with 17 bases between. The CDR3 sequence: CASSLPIRGTVEAFF. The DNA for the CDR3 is TGTGCCAGCAGCTTACCGATACGCGGGACGGTTGAAGCTTTCTTT.

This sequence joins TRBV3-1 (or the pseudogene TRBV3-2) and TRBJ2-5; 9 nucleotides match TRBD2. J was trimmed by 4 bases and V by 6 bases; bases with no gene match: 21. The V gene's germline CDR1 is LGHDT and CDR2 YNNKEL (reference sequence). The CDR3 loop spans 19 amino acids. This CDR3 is CASRHPGLAVLPESETQYF. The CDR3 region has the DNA TGTGCCAGCAGGCACCCGGGACTAGCAGTTCTCCCGGAGTCAGAGACCCAGTACTTC.

The CDR3 sequence is CASSDSSRGTGVTGELFF. The DNA for the CDR3 is TGTGCCAGCAGTGACTCGAGTCGAGGGACAGGGGTTACCGGGGAGCTGTTTTTT. This chain connects TRBV6-4 to TRBJ2-2; 10 bases match TRBD1. With 0 bases clipped from V and 5 bases from J, the junction kept 9 bases outside the gene matches. Germline V gene sequence: CDR1 MRHNA, CDR2 SNTAGT. The CDR3 sequence is 18 residues long.

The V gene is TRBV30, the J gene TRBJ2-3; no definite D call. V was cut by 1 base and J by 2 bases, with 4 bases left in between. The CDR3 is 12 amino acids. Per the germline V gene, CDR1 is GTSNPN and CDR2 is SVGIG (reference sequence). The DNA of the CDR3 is TGTGCCTGGAGTGCCAACACAGATACGCAGTATTTT. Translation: CAWSANTDTQYF.